The rows below give T cell receptor beta chains drawn from one sample of a study of T cells after yellow fever vaccination. MiXCR, run by TCRdb on the 5' RACE reads, gives a single entry per CDR3 protein. The sample has over 100,000 distinct CDR3 sequences, 8.4% seen once. Material: CD8+ T cells sorted from PBMCs, obtained 45 days after the yellow fever booster vaccination. The receptors originated from a man under 40 who received the YFV17D yellow fever vaccine. The CDR3 runs from the conserved cysteine through the conserved F or W.

v_call | cdr3_aa
TRBV5-6 | CASSLREEGEQYF
TRBV4-3 | CASSLLAGVLYF
TRBV5-1 | CASSIDSFYEQYF
TRBV25-1 | CASSAGGGAETQYF
TRBV5-1 | CASSPNANEQFF
TRBV7-7 | CASSSQTRRNTGELFF
TRBV12-3/TRBV12-4 | CASSLSRDSSYEQYF
TRBV3-1 | CASSQARGSQPQHF
TRBV27 | CASSLSGGNEQFF
TRBV15 | CATSTTNQAGPSYEQYF
TRBV7-8 | CASSLAQDGGNTGELFF
TRBV2 | CASSYSTGAYTEAFF
TRBV4-3 | CASSQETQYEQYF
TRBV29-1 | CSAGTEAFF
TRBV25-1 | CASSELLVNEQFF
TRBV6-1 | CASSPGFWETQYF
TRBV12-3/TRBV12-4 | CASSFSTGTGVDTQYF
TRBV5-5 | CASSFWGSTDTQYF
TRBV7-2 | CASSSRDTQETQYF
TRBV9 | CASSVRTGVSGELFF
TRBV4-3 | CASSHGTSAYEQYF
TRBV24-1 | CATSDVLADNEQFF
TRBV6-5 | CASSYSSAGVTDTQYF
TRBV7-8 | CASSSRREGGKNIQYF
TRBV9 | CASSVRFPAGAEQFF
TRBV7-9 | CASSPRTHYYEQYF
TRBV29-1 | CSVEGGRGAPANTQYF
TRBV4-3 | CASSATLFVGNEQFF
TRBV20-1 | CSARDETVNYGYTF
TRBV20-1 | CSAKGSLAGSSYEQYF
TRBV3-1 | CTRSPSLVGGHGNTEAFF
TRBV12-3/TRBV12-4 | CASSWTVLEQYF
TRBV28 | CASNDPRRTGYNEQFF
TRBV6-5 | CASGTGLGYEQYF
TRBV11-2 | CASSLDIGLAGVETQYF
TRBV15 | CATSRGFLTRGDREETQYF
TRBV6-4 | CASKEGDTGELFF
TRBV20-1 | CSAREWTSGTNEQFF
TRBV7-8 | CASSLVQGGHEQYF
TRBV12-3/TRBV12-4 | CASTLTEGNQPQHF
TRBV27 | CASGGASYNEQFF
TRBV7-3 | CASSSSQGLEAFF
TRBV29-1 | CSVEWGTTTDTQYF
TRBV7-8 | CASSLFGIEDTQYF
TRBV7-2 | CASSGRVARQETQYF
TRBV6-2/TRBV6-3 | CASSPLAGRLIDEQFF
TRBV5-1 | CASSFSTGTDTQYF
TRBV28 | CASYRSLSYNSPLHF
TRBV9 | CASRSTGTGELFF
TRBV28 | CASSFLDRDNEQFF
TRBV18 | CASSPPSQDNEQFF
TRBV24-1 | CATSQQGANYGYTF